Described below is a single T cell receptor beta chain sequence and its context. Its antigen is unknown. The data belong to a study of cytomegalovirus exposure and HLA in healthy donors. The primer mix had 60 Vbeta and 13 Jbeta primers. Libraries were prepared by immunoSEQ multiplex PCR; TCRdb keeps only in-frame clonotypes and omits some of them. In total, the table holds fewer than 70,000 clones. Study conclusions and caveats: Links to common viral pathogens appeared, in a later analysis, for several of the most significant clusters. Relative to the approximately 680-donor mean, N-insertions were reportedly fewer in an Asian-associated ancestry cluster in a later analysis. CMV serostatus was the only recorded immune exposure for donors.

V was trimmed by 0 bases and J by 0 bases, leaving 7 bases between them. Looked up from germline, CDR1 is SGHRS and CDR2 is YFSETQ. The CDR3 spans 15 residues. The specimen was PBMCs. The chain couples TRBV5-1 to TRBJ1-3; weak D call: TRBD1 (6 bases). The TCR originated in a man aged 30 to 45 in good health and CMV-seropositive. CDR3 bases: TGCGCCAGCAGCTTGGGGACAGTCTCTGGAAACACCATATATTTT. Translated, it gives CASSLGTVSGNTIYF.